A selection of T cell receptor beta chains follows, all from one sample in a study of tumor-infiltrating lymphocytes in localized non-small cell lung cancer. Assay used: immunoSEQ multiplex PCR; TCRdb lists only in-frame clones, some missing. The data show about 9,200 clones, with around 82% seen just once and 7.5% to 10% held by the top ten. Sequences were obtained from uninvolved lung tissue not adjacent to the tumor. The receptors were sampled from a human donor with non-small cell lung cancer. Each CDR3 is given with its conserved first and last residue. The D gene is left open where the match is weak. The listing skips clone size in some rows; elsewhere it reads once, few, many or a size class.

d_gene: TRBD1
j_gene: TRBJ2-1
v_gene: TRBV27
abundance: .
CDR3nt: TGTGCCAGTCAACAGGGGCGGCATGAGCAGTTCTTC
CDR3aa: CASQQGRHEQFF

d_gene: .
j_gene: TRBJ2-3
v_gene: TRBV11-2
abundance: .
CDR3nt: TGTGCCAGCAGCTTCGTAAGGCGAAGGACAGATACGCAGTATTTT
CDR3aa: CASSFVRRRTDTQYF

d_gene: .
j_gene: TRBJ2-7
v_gene: TRBV5-6
abundance: .
CDR3nt: TGTGCCAGCAGCTTAAGCTTATCCTACGAGCAGTACTTC
CDR3aa: CASSLSLSYEQYF

d_gene: .
j_gene: TRBJ1-5
v_gene: TRBV7-2
abundance: .
CDR3nt: TGTGCCAGCAGCTTAGGTTTTGGGGGGGGCTATCAGCCCCAGCATTTT
CDR3aa: CASSLGFGGGYQPQHF

d_gene: .
j_gene: TRBJ1-2
v_gene: TRBV28
abundance: .
CDR3nt: TGTGCCAGCAGTTTAATGAACGGCCTCGCTAACTATGGCTACACCTTC
CDR3aa: CASSLMNGLANYGYTF

d_gene: .
j_gene: TRBJ1-6
v_gene: TRBV7-9
abundance: .
CDR3nt: TGTGCCAGCAGCTCAATCGTCCCACCCCTCCACTTT
CDR3aa: CASSSIVPPLHF

d_gene: .
j_gene: TRBJ1-4
v_gene: TRBV7-8
abundance: .
CDR3nt: TGTGCCAGCAGCTTAGCAGGGGGAACTAATGAAAAACTGTTTTTT
CDR3aa: CASSLAGGTNEKLFF

d_gene: .
j_gene: TRBJ2-3
v_gene: TRBV2
abundance: .
CDR3nt: TGTGCCAGCAGTGACGGACTTAACACAGATACGCAGTATTTT
CDR3aa: CASSDGLNTDTQYF

d_gene: .
j_gene: TRBJ1-4
v_gene: TRBV4-2
abundance: .
CDR3nt: TGTGCCAGCAGCCAATTACAGGGTTATGGAGGTACTAATGAAAAACTGTTTTTT
CDR3aa: CASSQLQGYGGTNEKLFF

d_gene: TRBD2
j_gene: TRBJ2-3
v_gene: TRBV5-3
abundance: .
CDR3nt: TGTGCCAGAAGCTTTCGACTAGCGGGCCCCGAGGGAGAGACAGATACGCAGTATTTT
CDR3aa: CARSFRLAGPEGETDTQYF

d_gene: .
j_gene: TRBJ2-1
v_gene: TRBV9
abundance: few
CDR3nt: TGTGCCAGCAGCGTAACGGCAGGGGACAATGAGCAGTTCTTC
CDR3aa: CASSVTAGDNEQFF

d_gene: .
j_gene: TRBJ1-1
v_gene: TRBV4-1
abundance: few
CDR3nt: TGCGCCAGCAGCCCAGAGGGGGGTGCTGAGACTGAAGCTTTCTTT
CDR3aa: CASSPEGGAETEAFF

d_gene: TRBD2
j_gene: TRBJ2-7
v_gene: TRBV7-2
abundance: once
CDR3nt: TGTGCCAGCAGACGCCAAGCGGGAAGCTCCTACGAGCAGTACTTC
CDR3aa: CASRRQAGSSYEQYF

d_gene: TRBD2
j_gene: TRBJ2-6
v_gene: TRBV5-8
abundance: .
CDR3nt: TGTGCCAGCAGCTTTTGGAAGGGCCGGGGGGCTGGGGCCAACGTCCTGACTTTC
CDR3aa: CASSFWKGRGAGANVLTF

d_gene: TRBD2
j_gene: TRBJ2-7
v_gene: TRBV7-7
abundance: .
CDR3nt: TGTGCCAGCAGCCTCAGAGCGGGGGACTACGAGCAGTACTTC
CDR3aa: CASSLRAGDYEQYF

d_gene: TRBD2
j_gene: TRBJ2-1
v_gene: TRBV7-2
abundance: .
CDR3nt: TGTGCCAGCAGCCCGAGCGGGACCTACAATGAGCAGTTCTTC
CDR3aa: CASSPSGTYNEQFF

d_gene: TRBD1
j_gene: TRBJ1-2
v_gene: TRBV5-4
abundance: few
CDR3nt: TGTGCCAGCAGCGCCCCCGGGACAGAGTTTAACTATGGCTACACCTTC
CDR3aa: CASSAPGTEFNYGYTF

d_gene: TRBD1
j_gene: TRBJ2-5
v_gene: TRBV5-6
abundance: .
CDR3nt: TGTGCCAGCAGCTCCTGGGACAGGGAGGAGACCCAGTACTTC
CDR3aa: CASSSWDREETQYF

d_gene: .
j_gene: TRBJ1-2
v_gene: TRBV7-9
abundance: .
CDR3nt: TGTGCCAGCAGCTTAGTATCGGGCCAGGGTGCGGCGGCCACCTTC
CDR3aa: CASSLVSGQGAAATF

d_gene: TRBD1
j_gene: TRBJ1-2
v_gene: TRBV7-2
abundance: .
CDR3nt: TGTGCCAGCAGCCAATGGACAGGGGGAAACTATGGCTACACCTTC
CDR3aa: CASSQWTGGNYGYTF

d_gene: TRBD2
j_gene: TRBJ2-1
v_gene: TRBV18
abundance: .
CDR3nt: TGTGCCAGCTCACCGCCGGGACTAGCGGATGAGCAGTTCTTC
CDR3aa: CASSPPGLADEQFF

d_gene: .
j_gene: TRBJ2-4
v_gene: TRBV18
abundance: .
CDR3nt: TGTGCCAGCTCACCAGGGGTTTCGAACATTCAGTACTTC
CDR3aa: CASSPGVSNIQYF

d_gene: TRBD1
j_gene: TRBJ2-7
v_gene: TRBV11-2
abundance: .
CDR3nt: TGTGCCAGCAGCTCCCCTCCGGGACAGTTCTACGAGCAGTACTTC
CDR3aa: CASSSPPGQFYEQYF

d_gene: .
j_gene: TRBJ1-4
v_gene: TRBV4-2
abundance: .
CDR3nt: TGTGCCAGCAGCCAAGCACAGCTTAATGAAAAACTGTTTTTT
CDR3aa: CASSQAQLNEKLFF

d_gene: .
j_gene: TRBJ1-1
v_gene: TRBV7-8
abundance: .
CDR3nt: TGTGCCAGCAGCTTTGGGGGGCCGGGGACTGAAGCTTTCTTT
CDR3aa: CASSFGGPGTEAFF

d_gene: .
j_gene: TRBJ2-7
v_gene: TRBV10-3
abundance: .
CDR3nt: TGTGCCATCAGTGAGTGGGGGAACCCCTACGAGCAGTACTTC
CDR3aa: CAISEWGNPYEQYF

d_gene: TRBD2
j_gene: TRBJ2-7
v_gene: TRBV30
abundance: .
CDR3nt: TGTGCCTGGAGTGTTCTGCGGGAGGCACTCTCCTACGAGCAGTACTTC
CDR3aa: CAWSVLREALSYEQYF

d_gene: .
j_gene: TRBJ1-3
v_gene: TRBV28
abundance: .
CDR3nt: TGTGCCAGCAGTATAGCTACCCCGGGACTAGGCCGAAACACCATATATTTT
CDR3aa: CASSIATPGLGRNTIYF

d_gene: TRBD2
j_gene: TRBJ2-5
v_gene: TRBV27
abundance: .
CDR3nt: TGTGCCAGCAGTCCCAGGATAGCGGGAGGAGAACGGCGAAAGGAGACCCAGTACTTC
CDR3aa: CASSPRIAGGERRKETQYF

d_gene: .
j_gene: TRBJ2-7
v_gene: TRBV18
abundance: few
CDR3nt: TGTGCCAGCTCACGGTGGTCCTCCTACGAGCAGTACTTC
CDR3aa: CASSRWSSYEQYF

d_gene: TRBD2
j_gene: TRBJ2-1
v_gene: TRBV9
abundance: .
CDR3nt: TGTGCCAGCAGCGGGACTAGCGGGAGATACAATGAGCAGTTCTTC
CDR3aa: CASSGTSGRYNEQFF

d_gene: TRBD2
j_gene: TRBJ2-3
v_gene: TRBV6-5
abundance: .
CDR3nt: TGTGCCAGCAGGGGATCCAGCGGGATGATAGATACGCAGTATTTT
CDR3aa: CASRGSSGMIDTQYF

d_gene: .
j_gene: TRBJ2-1
v_gene: TRBV5-5
abundance: .
CDR3nt: TGTGCCAGCAGCAGGGCGTACGGGTCGCACAATGAGCAGTTCTTC
CDR3aa: CASSRAYGSHNEQFF

d_gene: .
j_gene: TRBJ2-1
v_gene: TRBV2
abundance: .
CDR3nt: TGTGCCAGCAGTGAATTGACCGATACGGAGTTCTTC
CDR3aa: CASSELTDTEFF

d_gene: TRBD1
j_gene: TRBJ2-1
v_gene: TRBV10-3
abundance: .
CDR3nt: TGTGCCATCAGCGACCAGACAGGGCTATACTCCTACAATGAGCAGTTCTTC
CDR3aa: CAISDQTGLYSYNEQFF

d_gene: .
j_gene: TRBJ2-3
v_gene: TRBV27
abundance: .
CDR3nt: TGTGCCAGCATCCCGGGACGAGGGGTGGATACGCAGTATTTT
CDR3aa: CASIPGRGVDTQYF

d_gene: TRBD1
j_gene: TRBJ1-1
v_gene: TRBV10-3
abundance: .
CDR3nt: TGTGCCATCAGTGCGGTTGGGACAGGGGACCCGGGGGAAGCTTTCTTT
CDR3aa: CAISAVGTGDPGEAFF

d_gene: .
j_gene: TRBJ1-1
v_gene: TRBV6-5
abundance: .
CDR3nt: TGTGCCAGCAGTTACTCGAGGGGGTTCCTAGGGGCTGAAGCTTTCTTT
CDR3aa: CASSYSRGFLGAEAFF

d_gene: TRBD2
j_gene: TRBJ2-1
v_gene: TRBV7-9
abundance: .
CDR3nt: TGTGCCAGCAGCTTAGGGGTTAGCGGGAGTTACTATGAGCAGTTCTTC
CDR3aa: CASSLGVSGSYYEQFF

d_gene: .
j_gene: TRBJ1-5
v_gene: TRBV6-6
abundance: .
CDR3nt: TGTGCCAGCAGTACCCCCCCTAATCAGCCCCAGCATTTT
CDR3aa: CASSTPPNQPQHF

d_gene: TRBD1
j_gene: TRBJ2-3
v_gene: TRBV7-9
abundance: .
CDR3nt: TGTGCCAGCAGCCGAACGAGGGGGCTGGATACGCAGTATTTT
CDR3aa: CASSRTRGLDTQYF

d_gene: TRBD1
j_gene: TRBJ1-1
v_gene: TRBV5-1
abundance: .
CDR3nt: TGCGCCAGCAGCGTGGGACAGGAAGTCTTAGACACTGAAGCTTTCTTT
CDR3aa: CASSVGQEVLDTEAFF

d_gene: .
j_gene: TRBJ2-1
v_gene: TRBV25-1
abundance: .
CDR3nt: TGTGCCAGCAGTGAATTCGGGGGAGCCTGGAATGAGCAGTTCTTC
CDR3aa: CASSEFGGAWNEQFF

d_gene: TRBD2
j_gene: TRBJ2-7
v_gene: TRBV2
abundance: .
CDR3nt: TGTGCCAGCAGCGAGGGACTAGCGGGGATCCACGAGCAGTACTTC
CDR3aa: CASSEGLAGIHEQYF

d_gene: TRBD2
j_gene: TRBJ2-1
v_gene: TRBV7-2
abundance: .
CDR3nt: TGTGCCAGCAGCGAAACTAGCGGGAGGGCCAGGGAGCAGTTCTTC
CDR3aa: CASSETSGRAREQFF

d_gene: TRBD2
j_gene: TRBJ2-3
v_gene: TRBV9
abundance: .
CDR3nt: TGTGCCAGCAGCGTAGGGGGACTAGCAAGTGATACGCAGTATTTT
CDR3aa: CASSVGGLASDTQYF

d_gene: TRBD2
j_gene: TRBJ2-7
v_gene: TRBV4-2
abundance: few
CDR3nt: TGTGCCAGCAGCCCCGGGACTAGCATCGACGAGCAGTACTTC
CDR3aa: CASSPGTSIDEQYF

d_gene: .
j_gene: TRBJ1-2
v_gene: TRBV20-1
abundance: .
CDR3nt: TGCAGTGCTTATAATAACTATGGCTACACCTTC
CDR3aa: CSAYNNYGYTF

d_gene: TRBD1
j_gene: TRBJ2-7
v_gene: TRBV29-1
abundance: .
CDR3nt: TGCAGCGTTGAACAGGACAGGGCTCCCTACGAGCAGTACTTC
CDR3aa: CSVEQDRAPYEQYF

d_gene: .
j_gene: TRBJ1-1
v_gene: TRBV29-1
abundance: .
CDR3nt: TGCAGCGCCAGGGGAGTGGCTGAAGCTTTCTTT
CDR3aa: CSARGVAEAFF

d_gene: TRBD2
j_gene: TRBJ2-1
v_gene: TRBV4-2
abundance: .
CDR3nt: TGTGCCAGCAGCCCCAGACTAGCGTTTAACAATGAGCAGTTCTTC
CDR3aa: CASSPRLAFNNEQFF

d_gene: .
j_gene: TRBJ1-3
v_gene: TRBV11-2
abundance: .
CDR3nt: TGTGCCAGCAGCTTAGGTACCGGGGGAAGCGGAAACACCATATATTTT
CDR3aa: CASSLGTGGSGNTIYF

d_gene: TRBD2
j_gene: TRBJ2-1
v_gene: TRBV4-1
abundance: .
CDR3nt: TGCGCCAGCAGCCAAGAAGCACTAGCGACCTACAATGAGCAGTTCTTC
CDR3aa: CASSQEALATYNEQFF

d_gene: TRBD1
j_gene: TRBJ1-1
v_gene: TRBV29-1
abundance: few
CDR3nt: TGCAGCGCCAGGGGGGTGGCTGAAGCTTTCTTT
CDR3aa: CSARGVAEAFF

d_gene: TRBD2
j_gene: TRBJ2-7
v_gene: TRBV6-6
abundance: .
CDR3nt: TGTGCCAGCAGTCATAGCGGGGATACCTACGAGCAGTACTTC
CDR3aa: CASSHSGDTYEQYF

d_gene: TRBD1
j_gene: TRBJ1-5
v_gene: TRBV7-2
abundance: .
CDR3nt: TGTGCCAGCAGCACGTCAGGGGGTAGAAATCAGCCCCAGCATTTT
CDR3aa: CASSTSGGRNQPQHF

d_gene: .
j_gene: TRBJ1-3
v_gene: TRBV30
abundance: few
CDR3nt: TGTGCCTGGATCGCCGAGGGGACGGGAGGAAACACCATATATTTT
CDR3aa: CAWIAEGTGGNTIYF

d_gene: .
j_gene: TRBJ2-7
v_gene: TRBV7-2
abundance: few
CDR3nt: TGTGCCAGCAGCGACTGGGCACTGAAGGGCGAGCAGTACTTC
CDR3aa: CASSDWALKGEQYF

d_gene: .
j_gene: TRBJ2-1
v_gene: TRBV19
abundance: .
CDR3nt: TGTGCCAGTAGTATAGGGTTTGAGTGGCGGGGAGAATCCTACAATGAGCAGTTCTTC
CDR3aa: CASSIGFEWRGESYNEQFF